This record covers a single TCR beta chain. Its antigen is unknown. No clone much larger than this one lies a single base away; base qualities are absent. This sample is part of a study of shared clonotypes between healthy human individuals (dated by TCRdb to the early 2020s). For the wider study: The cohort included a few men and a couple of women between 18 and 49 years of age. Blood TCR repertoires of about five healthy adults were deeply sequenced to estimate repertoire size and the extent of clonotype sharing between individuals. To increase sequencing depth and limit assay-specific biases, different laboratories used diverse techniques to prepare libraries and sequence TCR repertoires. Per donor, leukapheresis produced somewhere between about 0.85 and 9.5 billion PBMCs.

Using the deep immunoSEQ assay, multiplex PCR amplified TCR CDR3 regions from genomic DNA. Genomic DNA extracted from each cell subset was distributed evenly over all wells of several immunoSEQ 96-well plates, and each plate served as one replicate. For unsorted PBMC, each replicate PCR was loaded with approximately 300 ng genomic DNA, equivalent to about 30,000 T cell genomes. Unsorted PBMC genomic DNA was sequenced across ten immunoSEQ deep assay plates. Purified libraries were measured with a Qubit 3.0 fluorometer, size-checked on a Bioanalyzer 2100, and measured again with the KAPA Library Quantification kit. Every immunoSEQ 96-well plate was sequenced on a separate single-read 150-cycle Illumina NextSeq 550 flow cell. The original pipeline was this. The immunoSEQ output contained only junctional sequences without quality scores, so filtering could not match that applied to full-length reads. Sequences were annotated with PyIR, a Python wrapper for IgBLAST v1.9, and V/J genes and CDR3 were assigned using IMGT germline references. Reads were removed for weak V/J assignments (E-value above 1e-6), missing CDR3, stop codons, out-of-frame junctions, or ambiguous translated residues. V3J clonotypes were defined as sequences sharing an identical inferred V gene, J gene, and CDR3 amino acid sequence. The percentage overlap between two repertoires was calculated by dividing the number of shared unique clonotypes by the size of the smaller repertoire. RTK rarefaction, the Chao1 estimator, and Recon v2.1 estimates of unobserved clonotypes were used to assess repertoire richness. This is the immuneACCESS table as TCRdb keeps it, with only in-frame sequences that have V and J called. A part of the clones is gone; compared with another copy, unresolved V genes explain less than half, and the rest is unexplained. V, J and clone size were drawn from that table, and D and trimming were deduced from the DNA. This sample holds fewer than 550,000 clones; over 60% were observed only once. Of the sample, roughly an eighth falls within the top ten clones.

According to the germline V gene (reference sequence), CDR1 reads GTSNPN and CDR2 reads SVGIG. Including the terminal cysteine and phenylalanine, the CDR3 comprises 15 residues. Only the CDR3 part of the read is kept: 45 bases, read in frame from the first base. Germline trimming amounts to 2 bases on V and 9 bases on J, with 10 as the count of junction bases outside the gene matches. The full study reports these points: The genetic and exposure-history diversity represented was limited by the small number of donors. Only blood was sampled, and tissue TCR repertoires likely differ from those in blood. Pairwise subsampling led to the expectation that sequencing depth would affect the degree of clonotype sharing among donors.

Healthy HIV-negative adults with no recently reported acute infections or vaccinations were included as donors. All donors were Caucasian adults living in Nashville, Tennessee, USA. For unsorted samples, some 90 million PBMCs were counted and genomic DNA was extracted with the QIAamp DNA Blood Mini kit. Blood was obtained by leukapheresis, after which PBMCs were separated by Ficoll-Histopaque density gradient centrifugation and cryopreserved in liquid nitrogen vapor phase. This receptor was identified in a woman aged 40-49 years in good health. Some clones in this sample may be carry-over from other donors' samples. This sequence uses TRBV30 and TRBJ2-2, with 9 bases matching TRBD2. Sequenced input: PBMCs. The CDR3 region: CAWSLTSGPDRELFF. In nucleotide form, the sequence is TGTGCCTGGAGTTTGACTAGCGGACCGGACCGGGAGCTGTTTTTT. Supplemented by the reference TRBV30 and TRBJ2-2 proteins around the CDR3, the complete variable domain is SQTIHQWPATLVQPVGSPLSLECTVEGTSNPNLYWYRQAAGRGLQLLFYSVGIGQISSEVPQNLSASRPQDRQFILSSKKLLLSDSGFYLCAWSLTSGPDRELFFGEGSRLTVL.